This T cell receptor beta chain was sequenced for a study of blood T cells in healthy people across ages. General study results and limits: Because sorting was not performed, PBMCs prevented conclusive naive versus antigen-experienced comparison.

CDR1 and CDR2 from the germline V gene are MGHRA and YSYEKL. CDR3 length equals 17 residues. To note about this clonotype: The antigen remains unidentified. One junction end does not reproduce the germline sequence, and a read error may be involved.

The study drew donors from healthy Caucasian individuals in Russia aged roughly 6 to 95. Ten milliliters of peripheral blood were drawn from each donor. With a J-beta primer mix and a sample-barcoded 5' primer, a second PCR ran about 7 to 12 cycles. TCRdb re-called the 5' RACE reads through MiXCR, storing one row per CDR3 protein. This sample carries approximately 960,000 distinct CDR3 sequences, roughly 29% of them seen once, and the ten largest clones take about 9.4%. Separately, the same data were catalogued under a study of T cells of mothers and their children. As that report states: It was related mother-child pairs that showed slightly higher overlap than unrelated pairs, without reaching significance.

Sequencing was done on a sample of blood. The sequence derives from a woman between 40 and 50 years old in good health. This rearrangement joins TRBV4-1 to TRBJ1-5; D ambiguous. CDR3 amino acids: CVSSQANLGGSGQPQHF. The CDR3, as DNA: TGCGTCAGCAGCCAGGCCAATTTAGGAGGGTCGGGTCAGCCCCAGCATTTT.